This T cell receptor beta chain was profiled in a study of CD8+ T cells in alopecia areata. Study-wide background: Severity among treated patients was scored by the percentage of scalp area affected. The study, taken as a whole, reports: Lesional scalp displayed greater clonality than normal scalp, most notably in alopecia totalis/universalis.

In the case of this clone: What it binds is unknown.

Extracted RNA was reverse transcribed, and the resulting cDNA served as sequencing template. The method was immunoSEQ multiplex PCR; TCRdb's version includes in-frame clones alone and lacks a portion of them. The sample lists approximately 200,000 clones; roughly 50% were seen once. Treatment here: oral pan-JAK inhibitor, 5-10 mg twice daily. Peripheral blood and lesional scalp punch biopsies were taken from alopecia areata patients. The CDR3 has 17 residues. Germline V gene data show CDR1 as MDHEN and CDR2 as SYDVKM. V trimming: 6 bases; J trimming: 5 bases; junction bases outside the gene matches: 18.

The starting material was CD4+ T cells sorted from blood, obtained at week 24, from a patient treated with tofacitinib. This chain connects TRBV28 to TRBJ2-5; 7 bases are a match to TRBD1. The sequence came from a human donor with alopecia areata. The DNA of the CDR3 is TGTGCCAGCAGAAAGAAAATAGGGGGCAGGATTGTGGAGACCCAGTACTTC. Translation gives CASRKKIGGRIVETQYF.